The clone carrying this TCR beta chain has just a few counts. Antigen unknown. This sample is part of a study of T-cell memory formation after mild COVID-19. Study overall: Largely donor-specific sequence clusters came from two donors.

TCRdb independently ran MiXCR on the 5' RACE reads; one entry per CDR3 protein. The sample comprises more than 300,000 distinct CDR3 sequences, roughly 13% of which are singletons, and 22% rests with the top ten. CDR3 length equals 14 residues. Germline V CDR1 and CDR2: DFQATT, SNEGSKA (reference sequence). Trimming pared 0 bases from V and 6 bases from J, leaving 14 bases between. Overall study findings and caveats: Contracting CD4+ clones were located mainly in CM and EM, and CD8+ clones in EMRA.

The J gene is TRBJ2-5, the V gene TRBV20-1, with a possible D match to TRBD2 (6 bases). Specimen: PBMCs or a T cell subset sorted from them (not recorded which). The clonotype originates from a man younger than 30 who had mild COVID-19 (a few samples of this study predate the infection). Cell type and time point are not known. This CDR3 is CSAREGTSRKTQYF. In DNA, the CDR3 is TGCAGTGCTAGAGAGGGGACTTCCAGAAAGACCCAGTACTTC.